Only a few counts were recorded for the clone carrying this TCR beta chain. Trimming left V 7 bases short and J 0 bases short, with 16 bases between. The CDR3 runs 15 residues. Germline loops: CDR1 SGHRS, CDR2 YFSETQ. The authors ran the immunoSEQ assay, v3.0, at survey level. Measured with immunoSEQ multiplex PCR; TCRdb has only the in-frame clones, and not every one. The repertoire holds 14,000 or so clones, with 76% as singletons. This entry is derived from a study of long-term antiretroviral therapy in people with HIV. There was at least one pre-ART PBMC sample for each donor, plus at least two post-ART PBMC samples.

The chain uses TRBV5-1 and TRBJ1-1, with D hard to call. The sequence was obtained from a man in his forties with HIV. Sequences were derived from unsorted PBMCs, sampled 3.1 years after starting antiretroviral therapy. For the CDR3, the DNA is TGCGCCAGCGTGGAGGGCTCCCTCATGAACACTGAAGCTTTCTTT. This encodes CASVEGSLMNTEAFF.